This TCR beta chain is drawn from a study of blood T cell repertoires in COVID-19 (dated by TCRdb to the early 2020s). Regarding the study in general: Samples from collaborators originated in the United States, Italy and Spain and spanned both the acute and convalescent phases of COVID-19. The material from the prospective study consisted of cDNA or gDNA derived from T cells, B-cell-depleted T cells, or PBMCs. The dataset comprised deeply sampled blood TCRbeta repertoires from subjects exposed to, actively infected with, or recovered from COVID-19. The repertoires were released in a freely available public database intended as a resource for research on the immune response to SARS-CoV-2. Samples were obtained from the ongoing ImmuneRACE study (first 160 participants) and from 1,254 subjects provided by 6 global collaborators. Nearly every sample came with metadata listing a de-identified subject ID, COVID-19 status, age in years and sex. Where HLA class I and class II types were available, the types were taken from metadata supplied by the sample provider, not from assay-based typing.

Whole blood was collected in K2EDTA tubes by collaborating institutions according to the institutions' own protocols. For TCRbeta analysis, collaborators shipped samples as frozen whole blood, isolated PBMCs, or DNA extracted from either of those sample types. Worth noting for this clone: This receptor's antigen is unknown. Per-base quality was not reported, and no clone a single base away is much larger than it.

Beyond this particular receptor, the publication reports: How much clinical and demographic metadata was included differed by source and by participant, and the metadata was provided uncurated.

From the cysteine up to the phenylalanine, the CDR3 has a length of 13 residues. The retained sequence is limited to the CDR3, 39 bases, with the frame set at the first base. The germline V gene encodes CDR1 SGHTA and CDR2 FQGTGA. At the junction V is shortened by 5 bases and J by 10 bases; bases outside the gene matches: 8. The immunoSEQ Assay, a bias-controlled multiplex PCR, was used to amplify TCRbeta CDR3 regions from genomic DNA. In the original analysis: The number of nucleated cells in each sample was estimated by amplification of reference gene primers within the assay. To quantify the absolute abundance of each unique TCRbeta CDR3 rearrangement, sequence reads were collapsed and filtered. For each sample, productive Simpson clonality was calculated as the square root of Simpson's diversity index across productive rearrangements. TCRdb limited this immuneACCESS table to in-frame rearrangements with V and J called. A share of clones is missing; checked studies link under half to unresolved V genes, and the rest is unexplained. V and J calls and clone size come straight from that table; D and trimming were deduced from the DNA. Counted in this sample were fewer than 200,000 clones; 70% to 85% of them appeared once. Around 7% of the sample lies in the top ten.

The sequencing input was peripheral blood. In this chain, TRBV7-3 is recombined with TRBJ1-1, with 9 middle bases fitting TRBD1. The TCR was taken from a human donor in a cohort sampled during active COVID-19. The sequenced DNA: TGTGCCAGCAGCCTACAGGGGGCCCAGAGAGCTTTCTTT. Its amino acids are CASSLQGAQRAFF.